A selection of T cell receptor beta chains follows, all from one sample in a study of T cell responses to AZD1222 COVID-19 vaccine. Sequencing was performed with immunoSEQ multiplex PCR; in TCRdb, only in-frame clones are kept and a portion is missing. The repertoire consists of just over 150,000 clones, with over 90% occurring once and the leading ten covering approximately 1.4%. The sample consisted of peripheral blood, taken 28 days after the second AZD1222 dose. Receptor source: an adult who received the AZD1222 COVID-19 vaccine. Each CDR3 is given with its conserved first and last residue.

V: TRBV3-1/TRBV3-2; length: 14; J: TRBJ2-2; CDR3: CASSLAGRTGELFF
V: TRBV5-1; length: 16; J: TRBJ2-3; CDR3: CASSRLAGTGSDTQYF
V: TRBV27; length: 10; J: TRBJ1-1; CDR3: CASSPVEAFF
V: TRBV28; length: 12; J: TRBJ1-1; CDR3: CASADWNTEAFF
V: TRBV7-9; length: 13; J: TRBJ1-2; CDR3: CASSLGGVNGYTF
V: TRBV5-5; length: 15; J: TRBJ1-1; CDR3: CASSLGRTVNTEAFF
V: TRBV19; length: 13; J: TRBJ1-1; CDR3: CASSMGQGNRPFF
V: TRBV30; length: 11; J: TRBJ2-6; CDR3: CAGLAANVLTF
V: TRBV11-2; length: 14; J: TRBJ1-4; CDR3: CASSFDSRSEKLFF
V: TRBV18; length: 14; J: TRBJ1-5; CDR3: CASSPGQGYQPQHF
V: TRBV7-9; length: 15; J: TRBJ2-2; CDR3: CASSPRQGTTGELFF
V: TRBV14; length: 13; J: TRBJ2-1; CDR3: CASSQRRVDEQFF
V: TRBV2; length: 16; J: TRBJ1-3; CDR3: CASSELGSHSGNTIYF